Described below is a single T cell receptor beta chain sequence and its context. Trimming removed 1 base at V and 8 bases at J, with 20 bases between. CDR3 size: 17 residues. CDR1 and CDR2 (germline): LGHNA, YNFKEQ. TCRdb's table, derived via immunoSEQ multiplex PCR, lists solely in-frame clones and lacks some. The table includes under 300,000 clones, about 89% detected once. The data are from a study of blood T cell repertoires in COVID-19. Overall study context: COVID-19 samples collected from the United States, Italy and Spain covered acute and convalescent phases. Sources were T cells, B-cell-depleted T cells, or PBMCs; the material itself was cDNA or gDNA.

Ages ranged from about 18 to 89 years, with residence in around 24 US areas. Sequencing was done on a sample of PBMCs or T cells enriched from blood (not recorded which). The sequence was collected from a man aged 40-49 years who had recovered from COVID-19. V and J are TRBV4-2 and TRBJ1-4; TRBD1 is a possible D gene (5 bases). As DNA, the CDR3 is TGTGCCAGCAGCCAAGTGGGCCTCGGGCAGGGTGACGAAAAACTGTTTTTT. Encoded protein: CASSQVGLGQGDEKLFF.